These 29 T cell receptor beta chains came from one sample sequenced in a study of T cell responses to AZD1222 COVID-19 vaccine. Method: immunoSEQ multiplex PCR; TCRdb's copy keeps in-frame clones and lacks some. Of some 110,000 clones in the sample, around nine tenths were seen once. The sample was peripheral blood, taken 28 days after the second AZD1222 dose. The receptors originated from an adult who received the AZD1222 COVID-19 vaccine.

This chain joins TRBV12-5 and TRBJ1-2, with D uncertain. The germline V gene has CDR1 LGHNT and CDR2 FRNRAP. This CDR3 contains 15 residues. V shed 0 bases and J shed 4 bases, with 12 bases lying between them. For the CDR3, the DNA is TGTGCTAGTGGTTTGGTACGTCCTACTCGCTATGGCTACACCTTC. Translating gives CASGLVRPTRYGYTF.

This chain connects TRBV5-6 to TRBJ1-1; no clear D. V was cut by 2 bases and J by 3 bases, with 11 bases left in between. This CDR3 region has 14 residues. Germline-derived CDR1 and CDR2 are SGHDT and YYEEEE. CDR3 sequence (DNA): TGTGCCAGCAGCTTCAGTTTAACAGACACTGAAGCTTTCTTT. Residues: CASSFSLTDTEAFF. Together with reference TRBV5-6 and TRBJ1-1, the CDR3 gives the full variable domain: DAGVTQSPTHLIKTRGQQVTLRCSPKSGHDTVSWYQQALGQGPQFIFQYYEEEERQRGNFPDRFSGHQFPNYSSELNVNALLLGDSALYLCASSFSLTDTEAFFGQGTRLTVV.

This chain links TRBV10-2 with TRBJ1-6; D is unresolved. The V end lost 0 bases, the J end lost 8 bases, and 11 bases lay between the germline ends. The CDR3 loop spans 15 amino acids. The V gene's germline CDR1 is WSHSY and CDR2 SAAADI. CDR3 nucleotide sequence: TGCGCCAGCAGTGAGTCAAAGACGGATGATTCACCCCTCCACTTT. Translation gives CASSESKTDDSPLHF.

V usage is TRBV11-2 and J usage is TRBJ1-6; unclear D gene. V lost 3 bases and J 5 bases, leaving 8 bases between the germline ends. CDR3 length equals 14 residues. Germline V lookup: CDR1 SGHAT, CDR2 FQNNGV. The CDR3 DNA follows: TGTGCCAGCAGCTTCGGACCGGATAATTCACCCCTCCACTTT. Translating it yields CASSFGPDNSPLHF.

This clone has just a few counts. V and J are TRBV5-5 and TRBJ2-7; TRBD1 matches at 8 bases. The CDR3 is 15 amino acids. V dropped 6 bases and J dropped 6; count of bases not matched to a gene: 14. Germline values: CDR1 SGHKS, CDR2 YYEKEE (reference sequence). The CDR3 loop reads CASTFQGARPSEQYF. In nucleotides, the CDR3 is TGTGCCAGCACATTTCAGGGGGCAAGACCCTCCGAGCAGTACTTC.

This rearrangement joins TRBV6-5 to TRBJ2-2, with 10 bases identical to TRBD1. J lost 4 bases, V lost 6 bases, and 5 bases had no gene match. CDR1 is MNHEY, CDR2 SVGAGI, per germline. This CDR3 has 15 residues. Here the CDR3 DNA reads TGTGCCAGCAGCCCGACAGGGGGCCGCACCGGGGAGCTGTTTTTT. Translation gives CASSPTGGRTGELFF.

V gene TRBV25-1 combines with J gene TRBJ2-1; D is possibly TRBD2 (6 bases). The CDR3 consists of 16 residues. Germline loops: CDR1 MGHDK, CDR2 SYGVNS. V lost 4 bases to trimming and J lost 9 bases, with 22 bases between them. CDR3 residues: CASSATLGGGRGEQFF. Here the CDR3 DNA reads TGTGCCAGCAGTGCAACCTTGGGGGGAGGTCGAGGTGAGCAGTTCTTC.

In this sample, this clone turned up a few times. The chain combines TRBV7-2 with TRBJ2-1; no clear D. V was shortened by 4 bases and J by 0 bases, with 7 bases between the two germline ends. The CDR3 has 14 amino acids. CDR1 and CDR2 from the germline V gene are SGHTA and FQGNSA. CDR3 residues: CASSWGPSYNEQFF. The CDR3 DNA follows: TGTGCCAGCAGCTGGGGTCCCTCCTACAATGAGCAGTTCTTC.

V usage is TRBV7-9 and J usage is TRBJ2-7; D is unclear. This CDR3 spans 14 amino acids. The germline V gene has CDR1 SEHNR and CDR2 FQNEAQ (reference sequence). Trimming stripped 4 bases from V and 12 bases from J, with 22 bases between. In DNA, the CDR3 is TGTGCCAGCAGCTCTACCCGGTCCCTGCGTTTGATGTACTTC. It encodes CASSSTRSLRLMYF.

The V and J genes are TRBV7-9 and TRBJ2-3; D gene unclear. Trimming cost V 4 bases and J 2 bases, with 10 bases left between them. The V gene's germline CDR1 is SEHNR and CDR2 FQNEAQ (reference sequence). This CDR3 is 14 amino acids long. The CDR3 protein is CASSSDLITDTQYF. As DNA, the CDR3 is TGTGCCAGCAGCTCGGACCTTATCACAGATACGCAGTATTTT. The variable domain in full, with the rest retrieved from reference TRBV7-9 and TRBJ2-3, is DTGVSQNPRHKITKRGQNVTFRCDPISEHNRLYWYRQTLGQGPEFLTYFQNEAQLEKSRLLSDRFSAERPKGSFSTLEIQRTEQGDSAMYLCASSSDLITDTQYFGPGTRLTVL.

The sample holds a few counts of this clone. The gene calls are TRBV4-1 and TRBJ1-5, with TRBD1 as a possible D gene (6 bases). There are 16 residues in the CDR3. Germline CDR1 reads MGHRA; CDR2 reads YSYEKL. The V and J ends lost 0 bases and 4 bases respectively, with 13 bases between them. This CDR3 is CASSQDGGTPNQPQHF. The CDR3 DNA follows: TGCGCCAGCAGCCAAGATGGGGGGACACCGAATCAGCCCCAGCATTTT.

The gene calls are TRBV21-1 and TRBJ1-2; TRBD1 reflects the table's D call only, with no check against the DNA. TRBV21-1 is described as a pseudogene. This CDR3 comprises 14 residues. CDR3 nucleotides: TGTGCCAGCAGGGGACAGGGGGTGGTCTATGGCTACACCTTC. Translating gives CASRGQGVVYGYTF.

This chain uses TRBV28 with TRBJ1-2; weak D call: TRBD1 (6 bases). CDR1 and CDR2 from the germline V gene are MDHEN and SYDVKM. Trimming cost V 0 bases and J 7 bases, with 18 bases left between them. The CDR3 covers 16 residues. The CDR3 here is CASSLWGDIGLAGYTF. The DNA of the CDR3 is TGTGCCAGCAGTTTATGGGGGGACATAGGCCTCGCTGGCTACACCTTC.

V gene TRBV7-2 combines with J gene TRBJ1-4; TRBD1 might be the D (5 bases). The V gene's germline CDR1 is SGHTA and CDR2 FQGNSA. The V end was cut by 2 bases, the J end by 5 bases, with 12 bases between. The length of the CDR3 is 15 residues. The CDR3 loop is CASSLTTGRNEKLFF. The CDR3 DNA is TGTGCCAGCAGCTTAACAACAGGACGAAATGAAAAACTGTTTTTT.

The chain has TRBV10-2 and TRBJ2-7; no reliable D call. The CDR3 is made up of 12 amino acids. CDR1 WSHSY and CDR2 SAAADI come from the germline V gene. Trimming removed 4 bases from V and 3 bases from J, with 7 bases in between. Here the CDR3 reads CASSVGSYEQYF. CDR3 nucleotide sequence: TGCGCCAGCAGTGTTGGTAGCTACGAGCAGTACTTC.

This clone was counted between two and nine times. The V gene is TRBV5-6, the J gene TRBJ1-1, with a weak D call TRBD1 (6 bases). CDR3 size: 14 residues. Germline loops: CDR1 SGHDT, CDR2 YYEEEE. V dropped 0 bases and J dropped 10 bases, with 16 bases sitting between them. This chain's CDR3 is CASSLARGGLAAFF. The DNA for the CDR3 is TGTGCCAGCAGCTTGGCACGCGGGGGGCTTGCAGCTTTCTTT.

The genes are TRBV5-1 and TRBJ2-5, with 9 nucleotides matching TRBD1. Germline V gives CDR1 SGHRS, CDR2 YFSETQ. This CDR3 comprises 14 residues. After removal of 4 bases from V and 4 bases from J, the junction contained 5 bases not matched to a gene. This CDR3 reads CASSRTGAGETQYF. In DNA form, the CDR3 reads TGCGCCAGCAGCCGGACAGGGGCGGGAGAGACCCAGTACTTC.

The rearrangement links TRBV6-4 to TRBJ1-2; D not certain. This CDR3 has 15 residues. With 8 bases removed from V and 7 bases from J, the gap between germline ends came to 23 bases. CDR1 is MRHNA and CDR2 is SNTAGT in the germline V gene. DNA of the CDR3: TGTGCCAGCGGTAGGCTACTGTCCTATACGGGTGGCTACACCTTC. Residues: CASGRLLSYTGGYTF.

The genes are TRBV6-5 and TRBJ2-3; D is uncertain. Germline assignment: CDR1 MNHEY and CDR2 SVGAGI. The V and J ends lost 7 bases and 4 bases respectively, with 6 bases between them. CDR3 length equals 11 residues. The CDR3 region is CASKTSDTQYF. In nucleotides, the CDR3 is TGTGCCAGCAAGACGTCAGATACGCAGTATTTT.

The rearrangement links TRBV6-5 to TRBJ2-7; 9 bases fit TRBD1. This CDR3 has 13 residues. Germline loops: CDR1 MNHEY, CDR2 SVGAGI. Unmatched junction bases numbered 4, after V lost 5 bases and J lost 5 bases. The CDR3 loop is CASSPGTGNEQYF. DNA for the CDR3: TGTGCCAGCAGTCCTGGGACAGGGAACGAGCAGTACTTC.

J is TRBJ1-5 and V is TRBV19; D gene ambiguous. Trimming left V 2 bases short and J 3 bases short, with 5 bases between. This CDR3 spans 13 amino acids. Germline V lookup: CDR1 LNHDA, CDR2 SQIVND (reference sequence). The CDR3 protein is CASSIRDNQPQHF. DNA for the CDR3: TGTGCCAGTAGTATAAGGGACAATCAGCCCCAGCATTTT.

The chain has TRBV6-2 or TRBV6-3 and TRBJ2-7; 7 nucleotides align to TRBD2. V was pared by 2 bases and J by 3 bases, with 4 bases of the junction left unmatched. Per the germline V gene, CDR1 is MNHEY and CDR2 is SVGEGT. The CDR3 extends over 14 amino acids. CDR3 region: CASSYKREGYEQYF. In DNA form, the CDR3 reads TGTGCCAGCAGTTACAAGCGGGAAGGCTACGAGCAGTACTTC.

This chain connects TRBV11-3 to TRBJ2-1; the D call may be TRBD1 or TRBD2 (6 bases each). Germline V CDR1 and CDR2: SGHNT, YENEEA. The CDR3 contains 15 residues. Between the trimmed V and J ends, which lost 3 bases and 0 bases, there was a span of 9 bases. The CDR3 sequence is CASSFPGASYNEQFF. CDR3 nucleotide sequence: TGTGCCAGCAGCTTTCCGGGGGCCTCCTACAATGAGCAGTTCTTC.

The chain joins TRBV7-9 to TRBJ2-7; D gene unclear. Germline CDR1 is SEHNR and CDR2 is FQNEAQ (reference sequence). Trimming pared 4 bases from V and 4 bases from J, leaving 8 bases between. The CDR3 contains 12 residues. The CDR3 DNA follows: TGTGCCAGCAGCTCCATCCAGTACGAGCAGTACTTC. This encodes CASSSIQYEQYF.

This clone was found once. The gene calls are TRBV28 and TRBJ2-3, with D possibly matching TRBD2 (5 bases). Trimming removed 3 bases at V and 3 bases at J, with 10 bases between. The CDR3 spans 14 residues. Looked up from germline, CDR1 is MDHEN and CDR2 is SYDVKM. CDR3 coding DNA: TGTGCCAGCAGTTTGAGGGATAGGACAGATACGCAGTATTTT. Translating gives CASSLRDRTDTQYF.

This rearrangement joins TRBV19 to TRBJ2-7, with 8 bases identical to TRBD1. Germline values: CDR1 LNHDA, CDR2 SQIVND (reference sequence). The CDR3 sequence is 14 residues long. Trimming cost V 8 bases and J 0 bases; bases outside gene matches: 6. CDR3 amino acids: CASRPQGGSYEQYF. The CDR3 DNA reads as TGTGCCAGTCGGCCACAGGGGGGCTCCTACGAGCAGTACTTC.

This chain joins TRBV9 and TRBJ1-2; TRBD1 matches at 7 bases. This CDR3 contains 15 residues. The J segment lost 4 bases and the V segment lost 3 bases, leaving 9 bases of the junction unmatched. Germline assignment: CDR1 SGDLS and CDR2 YYNGEE. In DNA form, the CDR3 reads TGTGCCAGCAGCGGGGGAGGGGGCTCTGGCTATGGCTACACCTTC. Its translation is CASSGGGGSGYGYTF.

The rearrangement links TRBV11-2 to TRBJ1-2; TRBD1 might be the D (6 bases). This CDR3 is built from 14 residues. CDR1 SGHAT and CDR2 FQNNGV come from the germline V gene. The germline V and J ends were trimmed by 6 bases and 1 base, with 12 bases remaining between them. CDR3 DNA: TGTGCCAGCAGTCCGGGACACCTTAACTATGGCTACACCTTC. This codes for CASSPGHLNYGYTF.

V is TRBV13 and J is TRBJ2-7, with D perhaps matching TRBD1 (6 bases). The V gene lost 5 bases and the J gene lost 3 bases, with 14 bases spanning the gap. The length of the CDR3 is 14 residues. Germline V CDR1 and CDR2: PRHDT, FYEKMQ (reference sequence). DNA for the CDR3: TGTGCCAGCAGCCCAGGGACAATCCTCTACGAGCAGTACTTC. It translates to CASSPGTILYEQYF.